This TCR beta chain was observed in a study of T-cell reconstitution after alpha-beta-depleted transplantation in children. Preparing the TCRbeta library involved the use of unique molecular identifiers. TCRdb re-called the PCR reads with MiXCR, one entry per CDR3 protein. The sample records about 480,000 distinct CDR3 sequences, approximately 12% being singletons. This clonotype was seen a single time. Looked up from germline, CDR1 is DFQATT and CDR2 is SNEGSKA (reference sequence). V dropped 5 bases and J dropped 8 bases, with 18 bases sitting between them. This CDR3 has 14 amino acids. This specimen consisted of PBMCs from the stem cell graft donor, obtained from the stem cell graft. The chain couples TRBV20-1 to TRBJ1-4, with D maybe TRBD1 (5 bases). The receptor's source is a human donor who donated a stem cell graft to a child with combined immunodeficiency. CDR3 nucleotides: TGCAGTGCTCTAGATGGGGGAAGGAGGGAAAAACTGTTTTTT. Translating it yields CSALDGGRREKLFF.